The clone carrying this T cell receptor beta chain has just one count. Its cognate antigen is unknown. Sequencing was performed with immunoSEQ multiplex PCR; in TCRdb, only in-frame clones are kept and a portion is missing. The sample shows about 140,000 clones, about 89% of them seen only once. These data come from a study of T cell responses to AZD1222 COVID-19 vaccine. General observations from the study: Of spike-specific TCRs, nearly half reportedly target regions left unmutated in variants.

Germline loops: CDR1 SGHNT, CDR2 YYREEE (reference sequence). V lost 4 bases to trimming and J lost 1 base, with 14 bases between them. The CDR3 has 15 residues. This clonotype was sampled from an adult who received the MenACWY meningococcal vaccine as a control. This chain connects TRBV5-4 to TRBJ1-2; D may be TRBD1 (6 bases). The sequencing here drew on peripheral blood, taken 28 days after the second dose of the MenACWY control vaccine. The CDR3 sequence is CASSDDRKGNYGYTF. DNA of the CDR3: TGTGCCAGCAGCGATGACAGGAAGGGTAACTATGGCTACACCTTC. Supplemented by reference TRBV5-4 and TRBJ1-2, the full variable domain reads ETGVTQSPTHLIKTRGQQVTLRCSSQSGHNTVSWYQQALGQGPQFIFQYYREEENGRGNFPPRFSGLQFPNYSSELNVNALELDDSALYLCASSDDRKGNYGYTFGSGTRLTVV.